These 20 T cell receptor beta chains share one sample of origin, sequenced in a study of cytomegalovirus exposure and HLA in healthy donors. It was with 60 Vbeta and 13 Jbeta primers that the PCR ran. Method: immunoSEQ multiplex PCR; TCRdb's copy keeps in-frame clones and lacks some. This sample carries some 130,000 clones, 66% of them seen once, and the ten largest clones take about 1.5%. The source material was PBMCs. The receptors were sampled from a human donor in good health.

This clone was seen a few times. The chain is built from TRBV5-1 and TRBJ2-5, with 10 bases aligning to TRBD1. V trimming: 3 bases; J trimming: 4 bases; junction bases outside the gene matches: 3. The CDR3 covers 14 residues. Per germline, CDR1 SGHRS and CDR2 YFSETQ. The CDR3 spells CASSYRDRGETQYF. The CDR3 DNA sequence: TGCGCCAGCAGCTACCGGGACAGGGGAGAGACCCAGTACTTC.

This chain uses TRBV7-2 with TRBJ2-3, with TRBD2 matching 10 bases. The germline CDR1 and CDR2 sequences are SGHTA and FQGNSA. This CDR3 has 16 residues. Trimming cost V 5 bases and J 0 bases; bases outside gene matches: 5. CDR3 sequence (DNA): TGTGCCAGCAGCACGGGGACTAGCGCAAGCACAGATACGCAGTATTTT. It encodes CASSTGTSASTDTQYF.

The rearrangement joins TRBV9 to TRBJ2-7; 9 bases fit TRBD1. The CDR3 is 15 amino acids. CDR1 SGDLS and CDR2 YYNGEE come from the germline V gene. The V and J ends lost 4 bases and 2 bases, in that order; junction bases with no gene match: 7. Written as DNA, the CDR3 is TGTGCCAGCAGCCCTTTGGGACAGGGTACCTACGAGCAGTACTTC. It encodes CASSPLGQGTYEQYF.

This sequence joins TRBV7-2 and TRBJ2-7; 12 bases agree with TRBD2. Trimming removed 5 bases from V and 3 bases from J; junction bases left unmatched: 14. The CDR3 has 18 amino acids. In germline, CDR1 is SGHTA, CDR2 FQGNSA. The CDR3 DNA reads as TGTGCCAGCAGCCAAGGACTAGCGGGATCCTTGGGGGACTACGAGCAGTACTTC. Translated, it gives CASSQGLAGSLGDYEQYF.

This sequence joins TRBV9 and TRBJ2-5; D not resolved. Germline V gives CDR1 SGDLS, CDR2 YYNGEE. This CDR3 comprises 15 residues. V was clipped by 4 bases and J by 4 bases, with 17 bases between them. CDR3 amino acids: CASSNLWKPGETQYF. In nucleotides, the CDR3 is TGTGCCAGCAGCAATCTCTGGAAACCGGGAGAGACCCAGTACTTC.

This sequence joins TRBV5-1 and TRBJ2-1; maybe TRBD2 (6 bases). V lost 1 base to trimming and J lost 2 bases, with 7 bases between them. Germline V CDR1 and CDR2: SGHRS, YFSETQ. The CDR3 is made up of 14 amino acids. CDR3 amino acids: CASSLPSAYNEQFF. The CDR3 DNA is TGCGCCAGCAGCTTGCCTAGCGCCTACAATGAGCAGTTCTTC.

The chain couples TRBV18 to TRBJ1-5; TRBD1 might be the D (6 bases). CDR3 length equals 16 residues. Germline V gene data show CDR1 as KGHSH and CDR2 as LQKENI. Trimming removed 3 bases from V and 2 bases from J, with 14 bases in between. In DNA, the CDR3 is TGTGCCAGCTCACCGGCTAAGGACAGCGGCAATCAGCCCCAGCATTTT. As protein: CASSPAKDSGNQPQHF.

The chain is built from TRBV5-4 and TRBJ2-5; 11 nucleotides match TRBD1. This CDR3 is built from 14 residues. Germline V gives CDR1 SGHNT, CDR2 YYREEE (reference sequence). Losses at the gene ends were 4 bases for V and 4 bases for J; bases not matched to a gene: 3. The CDR3 nucleotides read TGTGCCAGCAGCCCCGGGACAGGGGGAGAGACCCAGTACTTC. Amino acid sequence: CASSPGTGGETQYF.

The chain is built from TRBV11-2 and TRBJ2-7; 7 nucleotides match TRBD1. This CDR3 is 14 amino acids long. Looked up from germline, CDR1 is SGHAT and CDR2 is FQNNGV. Losses at the gene ends were 5 bases for V and 2 bases for J; bases not matched to a gene: 6. As DNA, the CDR3 is TGTGCCAGCAGCGCCGACAGGGACGCCTACGAGCAGTACTTC. This sequence encodes CASSADRDAYEQYF.

This clone has more than one count but fewer than ten. The rearrangement links TRBV2 to TRBJ2-1, with D possibly TRBD1 on 6 matching bases. CDR1 SNHLY and CDR2 FYNNEI come from the germline V gene. The CDR3 is 15 amino acids. Trimming cost V 6 bases and J 4 bases, with 16 bases left between them. CDR3 DNA: TGTGCCAGCAGGAACGCAGGGGACCGATACAATGAGCAGTTCTTC. Translated: CASRNAGDRYNEQFF.

The chain combines TRBV19 with TRBJ1-5; 7 positions agree with TRBD1. J gave up 2 bases and V 4 bases, and 5 bases lay outside the gene matches. This CDR3 is 15 amino acids long. The germline CDR1 and CDR2 sequences are LNHDA and SQIVND (reference sequence). The CDR3 protein is CASSTTGARNQPQHF. The CDR3 region has the DNA TGTGCCAGTAGTACCACAGGGGCTCGCAATCAGCCCCAGCATTTT.

The chain employs TRBV6-5 and TRBJ1-1; D is uncertain. The CDR3 loop spans 14 amino acids. Trimming pared 5 bases from V and 1 base from J, leaving 11 bases between. The V gene's germline CDR1 is MNHEY and CDR2 SVGAGI. Here the CDR3 reads CASSRGAGNTEAFF. CDR3 DNA: TGTGCCAGCAGTCGTGGAGCCGGGAACACTGAAGCTTTCTTT.

The V call is TRBV18, the J call TRBJ2-5; D gene ambiguous. CDR3 length equals 11 residues. The V gene lost 6 bases and the J gene lost 5 bases, with 7 bases spanning the gap. In germline, CDR1 is KGHSH, CDR2 LQKENI. CDR3 region: CASSPRETQYF. The CDR3 region has the DNA TGTGCCAGCTCGCCCAGGGAGACCCAGTACTTC. Together with reference TRBV18 and TRBJ2-5, the CDR3 gives the full variable domain: NAGVMQNPRHLVRRRGQEARLRCSPMKGHSHVYWYRQLPEEGLKFMVYLQKENIIDESGMPKERFSAEFPKEGPSILRIQQVVRGDSAAYFCASSPRETQYFGPGTRLLVL.

This chain uses TRBV5-1 with TRBJ2-1, with D maybe TRBD1 (6 bases). Germline CDR1 and CDR2: SGHRS and YFSETQ. The CDR3 is 15 amino acids. Trimming removed 5 bases at V and 0 bases at J, with 12 bases between. For the CDR3, the DNA is TGCGCCAGCAGTCAAGGACAGAGCTCCTACAATGAGCAGTTCTTC. Translation gives CASSQGQSSYNEQFF.

This sequence joins TRBV7-2 and TRBJ2-7; 9 bases fit TRBD1. The V segment lost 4 bases and the J segment 4 bases; nucleotides outside the gene matches: 8. Per the germline V gene, CDR1 is SGHTA and CDR2 is FQGNSA. The CDR3 spans 15 residues. The CDR3 reads CASSWGPGTGYEQYF. The CDR3, as DNA: TGTGCCAGCAGCTGGGGACCCGGGACAGGGTACGAGCAGTACTTC.

The V and J genes are TRBV28 and TRBJ2-7; no clear D gene. V lost 3 bases and J lost 2, with 11 bases in between. Germline assignment: CDR1 MDHEN and CDR2 SYDVKM. The CDR3 extends over 14 amino acids. This CDR3 is CASSLVFGTYEQYF. The CDR3 bases are TGTGCCAGCAGTTTGGTATTTGGCACCTACGAGCAGTACTTC.

This chain connects TRBV7-3 to TRBJ2-1; 9 bases are a match to TRBD1. The germline V gene has CDR1 SGHTA and CDR2 FQGTGA. CDR3 length: 16 amino acids. Trimming took 5 bases from V and 5 from J; bases not matched to a gene: 10. CDR3: CASSGSTGGANNEQFF. In DNA form, the CDR3 reads TGTGCCAGCAGCGGGTCGACAGGGGGTGCAAACAATGAGCAGTTCTTC. The full variable domain, its missing parts supplied by reference TRBV7-3 and TRBJ2-1, is GAGVSQTPSNKVTEKGKYVELRCDPISGHTALYWYRQSLGQGPEFLIYFQGTGAADDSGLPNDRFFAVRPEGSVSTLKIQRTERGDSAVYLCASSGSTGGANNEQFFGPGTRLTVL.

This clone was found once. The chain has TRBV5-4 and TRBJ1-1; D call uncertain. V lost 4 bases and J lost 1, with 17 bases in between. Germline lookup yields CDR1 SGHNT and CDR2 YYREEE (reference sequence). The CDR3 is 16 amino acids. This CDR3 reads CASSPNVKLPNTEAFF. The CDR3 bases are TGTGCCAGCAGCCCTAATGTCAAGCTCCCGAACACTGAAGCTTTCTTT.

The chain is built from TRBV6-5 and TRBJ1-5; 8 nucleotides line up with TRBD1. V was clipped by 7 bases and J by 1 base; unmatched bases: 3. The CDR3 has 14 amino acids. Germline loops: CDR1 MNHEY, CDR2 SVGAGI. CDR3 region: CASKRDRSNQPQHF. The DNA of the CDR3 is TGTGCCAGCAAACGGGACAGGAGCAATCAGCCCCAGCATTTT.

The CDR3 nucleotides are TGTGCCAGCAGCTTAGGGACTATCAACACCGGGGAGCTGTTTTTT. This translates into CASSLGTINTGELFF. The chain carries TRBV7-9 and TRBJ2-2, with D possibly TRBD2 on 6 matching bases. V was pared by 1 base and J by 2 bases, with 8 bases between. The CDR3 covers 15 residues. Germline CDR1 reads SEHNR; CDR2 reads FQNEAQ (reference sequence).